This T cell receptor beta chain is drawn from a study of OX40 agonist ivuxolimab in advanced cancers. Looking at the study overall: Partial responses occurred in three patients (one hepatocellular carcinoma, two cutaneous melanoma).

CDR1 MGHDK and CDR2 SYGVNS come from the germline V gene. With 2 bases removed from V and 8 bases from J, the gap between germline ends came to 10 bases. CDR3 length equals 13 residues. Sequencing used immunoSEQ multiplex PCR; TCRdb keeps in-frame clones, though not all of them. The table records approximately 74,000 clones, around 90% of them present only once. This TCR came from an adult with an advanced solid tumor such as melanoma, head and neck, liver or kidney cancer. V usage is TRBV25-1 and J usage is TRBJ2-1, with D possibly matching TRBD2 (5 bases). The input for sequencing was CD4+ or CD8+ T cells sorted from blood, taken in a trial of the OX40 agonist ivuxolimab. CDR3 amino acids: CASSELAADEQFF. Written as DNA, the CDR3 is TGTGCCAGCAGTGAACTAGCTGCCGATGAGCAGTTCTTC.